A selection of T cell receptor beta chains follows, all from one sample in a study of blood T cell repertoires in COVID-19. The table came from immunoSEQ multiplex PCR; TCRdb's copy has only in-frame clones and leaves some out. In the table there are about 71,000 clones, roughly 90% of which are singletons. The sequenced sample consisted of peripheral blood. Receptors originate from a woman aged 80 or older with acute or convalescent COVID-19. CDR3s include the opening cysteine and the closing phenylalanine or tryptophan.

v_gene: TRBV5-6
CDR3aa: CASSWNRGTEAFF

v_gene: TRBV5-8
CDR3aa: CASSFGAREGGYTF

v_gene: TRBV27
CDR3aa: CASSLGYGLGRGTYNEQFF

v_gene: TRBV20-1
CDR3aa: CSASGTSGEEDTQYF

v_gene: TRBV6-5
CDR3aa: CASRDPGTGGTEAFF

v_gene: TRBV20-1
CDR3aa: CSASLGQDYEQYF

v_gene: TRBV24-1
CDR3aa: CATSDGRQRGAANTGELFF

v_gene: TRBV6-6
CDR3aa: CASRDRGWGNQPQHF

v_gene: TRBV25-1
CDR3aa: CASSEGGRNTEAFF

v_gene: TRBV5-1
CDR3aa: CASSPVAGPSTDTQYF

v_gene: TRBV5-1
CDR3aa: CASSVAGGPGETQYF

v_gene: TRBV6-2/TRBV6-3
CDR3aa: CASSSPGRGTEAFF

v_gene: TRBV4-3
CDR3aa: CASSPRQGEQFF

v_gene: TRBV2
CDR3aa: CASRRGGSPFGYTF

v_gene: TRBV9
CDR3aa: CASSVEASGVETQYF

v_gene: TRBV19
CDR3aa: CASSFDRGSALNSPLHF

v_gene: TRBV6-5
CDR3aa: CASSTNRGGNYGYTF

v_gene: TRBV18
CDR3aa: CASSPGKVADTEAFF

v_gene: TRBV10-3
CDR3aa: CATQTGLWGEQYF

v_gene: TRBV5-1
CDR3aa: CASSLGGLTYEQYF

v_gene: TRBV20-1
CDR3aa: CSASFVGNSNQPQHF

v_gene: TRBV18
CDR3aa: CASREQPNTEAFF

v_gene: TRBV12-3/TRBV12-4
CDR3aa: CASSLTGGEKLFF

v_gene: TRBV5-1
CDR3aa: CASSFGGRGADYGYTF

v_gene: TRBV2
CDR3aa: CASAPDWGNQPQHF

v_gene: TRBV10-1
CDR3aa: CASSESRTGRGYTF

v_gene: TRBV5-1
CDR3aa: CASSLAVAGGPNTDTQYF